The rows below give T cell receptor beta chains drawn from one sample of a study of beta chain features in type 1 diabetes. TCRdb's copy holds only in-frame clones and misses some; the assay was immunoSEQ multiplex PCR. The sample has about 620,000 clones, about 14% seen once. Sequencing was carried out using naive CD4+ T cells from blood. All receptors derive from a man aged 18 to 29 in good health. CDR3s include the opening cysteine and the closing phenylalanine or tryptophan. A D gene is named only where the DNA matches it firmly. Some rows have no size entry. The others give once, few or many, or a class for an expanded clone.

J,V,size,D,DNA,CDR3
TRBJ1-5,TRBV6-6,-,TRBD1,TGTGCCAGCAGACACGGACAGGGTGGACAGCCCCAGCATTTT,CASRHGQGGQPQHF
TRBJ2-7,TRBV15,-,-,TGTGCCACCAGCCGTAGTGTATTGGGCTCCTACGAGCAGTACTTC,CATSRSVLGSYEQYF
TRBJ2-1,TRBV5-1,few,TRBD2,TGCGCCAGCAGCGTAGGGACTAGCGGTGAGCAGTTCTTC,CASSVGTSGEQFF
TRBJ2-1,TRBV16,-,TRBD1,TGTGCCAGCAGCCAACAACAGGGGGAAAAAGACAATGAGCAGTTCTTC,CASSQQQGEKDNEQFF
TRBJ2-7,TRBV7-2,few,-,TGTGCCAGCAGCTTATCCGCGCAGGGCTACGAGCAGTACTTC,CASSLSAQGYEQYF
TRBJ2-5,TRBV6-1,-,TRBD1,TGTGCCAGCAGGATTACAGGGGTTTCGGGGGAGACCCAGTACTTC,CASRITGVSGETQYF
TRBJ2-5,TRBV6-6,-,-,TGTGCCAGCAGTTACCCCGGGCAGCAAGAGACCCAGTACTTC,CASSYPGQQETQYF
TRBJ2-3,TRBV4-2,few,TRBD2,TGTGCCAGCAGCCGGGGCGGACTAGACACAGATACGCAGTATTTT,CASSRGGLDTDTQYF
TRBJ2-5,TRBV18,once,TRBD1,TGTGCCAGCTCCATCGGGACAGAAGAGACCCAGTACTTC,CASSIGTEETQYF
TRBJ2-3,TRBV7-3,-,-,TGTGCCAGCAGCTTAATGGGCACAGATACGCAGTATTTT,CASSLMGTDTQYF
TRBJ2-7,TRBV7-8,once,-,TGTGCCAGCAGCGTTACAGGCTACGAGCAGTACTTC,CASSVTGYEQYF
TRBJ2-6,TRBV14,many,TRBD1,TGTGCCAGCAGGGACAGGGACTCTGGGGCCAACGTCCTGACTTTC,CASRDRDSGANVLTF
TRBJ2-1,TRBV7-2,few,-,TGTGCCAGCAGCTCCCCGTCGAGGGAGCAGTTCTTC,CASSSPSREQFF
TRBJ2-3,TRBV6-6,-,-,TGTGCCAGCAGATTTCCGGGAATAACCGGCACAGATACGCAGTATTTT,CASRFPGITGTDTQYF
TRBJ2-2,TRBV4-2,few,TRBD1,TGTGCCAGCAGCCAGAGAGGGGACAGGGTACCCGGGGAGCTGTTTTTT,CASSQRGDRVPGELFF
TRBJ1-2,TRBV2,-,-,TGTGCCAGCAGTGACTTGGGTTCTGGTGGCTACACCTTC,CASSDLGSGGYTF
TRBJ2-2,TRBV9,-,TRBD1,TGTGCCAGCAGCACCCGGACAGGGTTCGGGGAGCTGTTTTTT,CASSTRTGFGELFF
TRBJ2-2,TRBV14,few,-,TGTGCCAGCAGACCCTTATCTGGGTCCGGGGAGCTGTTTTTT,CASRPLSGSGELFF
TRBJ1-2,TRBV4-1,few,TRBD1,TGCGCCAGCAGCCTGCGGGGACAGCGGGAGTATGGCTACACCTTC,CASSLRGQREYGYTF
TRBJ1-6,TRBV6-1,few,TRBD1,TGTGCCAGCAGTGGGCGACAGGGGTATAATTCACCCCTCCACTTT,CASSGRQGYNSPLHF
TRBJ2-3,TRBV15,-,TRBD2,TGTGCCACCAGCATTCCAGCGGGAGGAACAGATACGCAGTATTTT,CATSIPAGGTDTQYF
TRBJ2-1,TRBV12-5,-,TRBD2,TGTGCTAGTGGTTTGTTCAGCGGGAGGGCGGGGAATGAGCAGTTCTTC,CASGLFSGRAGNEQFF
TRBJ2-7,TRBV28,few,-,TGTGCCAGCCCGGGTAACGGGGCCACATCCTACGAGCAGTACTTC,CASPGNGATSYEQYF
TRBJ2-7,TRBV10-3,few,TRBD1,TGTGCCATCAGTGATGGGACAGGGGGCGGCTACGAGCAGTACTTC,CAISDGTGGGYEQYF
TRBJ2-7,TRBV27,-,TRBD2,TGTGCCAGCAGCCGACTAGCGGTAAGCTCCTACGAGCAGTACTTC,CASSRLAVSSYEQYF
TRBJ2-1,TRBV4-3,-,TRBD2,TGCGCCAGCAGCCAAACTATAGGCGGGGGCTCCTACAATGAGCAGTTCTTC,CASSQTIGGGSYNEQFF
TRBJ2-3,TRBV25-1,-,TRBD1,TGTGCCAGCGCCAAACCGGGACAGGGACACTATAGCACAGATACGCAGTATTTT,CASAKPGQGHYSTDTQYF
TRBJ2-3,TRBV30,few,TRBD2,TGTGCCTGGCTGCCGGGACTAGCGAGACTAGATACGCAGTATTTT,CAWLPGLARLDTQYF
TRBJ1-5,TRBV14,-,-,TGTGCCAGCAGCCATCTCGCGTCGAACCCCAATCAGCCCCAGCATTTT,CASSHLASNPNQPQHF
TRBJ2-3,TRBV7-2,few,TRBD2,TGTGCCAGCAGCTTGAGTGGACTAGCGAGCACAGATACGCAGTATTTT,CASSLSGLASTDTQYF
TRBJ1-3,TRBV10-2,-,-,TGCGCCAGCAGTGAGCCTTCACCCATACGATCTGGAAACACCATATATTTT,CASSEPSPIRSGNTIYF
TRBJ1-5,TRBV27,-,TRBD1,TGTGCCAGCAGTTTAGGACGGGACAGGGGCCAGCCCCAGCATTTT,CASSLGRDRGQPQHF
TRBJ2-7,TRBV7-6,few,-,TGTGCCAGCAGCTTGGGCGGGCGGGCCTACGAGCAGTACTTC,CASSLGGRAYEQYF
TRBJ2-4,TRBV11-2,-,TRBD1,TGTGCCAGCAGCCGACCGGGACAGGGTTCAAACATTCAGTACTTC,CASSRPGQGSNIQYF
TRBJ2-2,TRBV7-2,few,-,TGTGCCAGCAGCTTAGGGAGCGGCGCGAACACCGGGGAGCTGTTTTTT,CASSLGSGANTGELFF
TRBJ2-5,TRBV28,few,-,TGTGCCAGCAGTTCTGTCTACTATAAACCACAAGAGACCCAGTACTTC,CASSSVYYKPQETQYF
TRBJ2-1,TRBV9,-,TRBD2,TGTGCCAGCAGCGTAGCTCTAGCGGGAGGAGACGATGAGCAGTTCTTC,CASSVALAGGDDEQFF
TRBJ2-7,TRBV2,few,-,TGTGCCAGCAGGTTTTTTGGAAAAACCTACGAGCAGTACTTC,CASRFFGKTYEQYF
TRBJ2-1,TRBV5-1,few,TRBD2,TGCGCCAGCAGCTTGAAAACTAGCGGGAGAGGTGAGCAGTTCTTC,CASSLKTSGRGEQFF
TRBJ2-5,TRBV4-3,few,TRBD1,TGCGCCAGCAGCCAGTCACCGGGACAGGGACGGGAGACCCAGTACTTC,CASSQSPGQGRETQYF
TRBJ2-7,TRBV4-3,-,-,TGCGCCAGCAGCCAATCCCCACAGAGACCCTACGAGCAGTACTTC,CASSQSPQRPYEQYF
TRBJ1-6,TRBV27,-,-,TGTGCCAGCAGTTCTACAGCTTCACCCCTCCACTTT,CASSSTASPLHF
TRBJ1-3,TRBV29-1,-,-,TGCAGCGTTGACCCCTTCCTCGGAAACACCATATATTTT,CSVDPFLGNTIYF